This is a list of T cell receptor beta chains from one sample in a study of preoperative IRX-2 immunotherapy in early breast cancer. The assay was immunoSEQ multiplex PCR, and TCRdb's table has in-frame clones only and misses some. The table lists about 24,000 clones, approximately 90% of them singletons, with less than 35% in the top ten. This specimen consisted of tumor tissue, obtained after IRX-2 immunotherapy. The source is a human donor with breast cancer. Each CDR3 is given with its conserved first and last residue. The D gene is left open where the match is weak. Size is omitted from some rows. Given values are once, few, many or a class for expanded clones.

d_call	v_call	clone_size	j_call	cdr3_aa	cdr3_nt
TRBD2	TRBV18	.	TRBJ2-1	CASSPPGLVSEQFF	TGTGCCAGCTCACCTCCGGGACTAGTGAGCGAGCAGTTCTTC
.	TRBV6-6	once	TRBJ1-6	CASSYQNSPLHF	TGTGCCAGCAGTTATCAGAATTCACCCCTCCACTTT
TRBD2	TRBV10-2	.	TRBJ2-3	CASSEPAGGADTQYF	TGCGCCAGCAGTGAGCCAGCGGGGGGGGCAGATACGCAGTATTTT
TRBD2	TRBV13	.	TRBJ2-1	CASSLGVRAGGPGEQFF	TGTGCCAGCAGCTTAGGGGTGAGGGCGGGGGGGCCCGGTGAGCAGTTCTTC
.	TRBV18	.	TRBJ2-3	CASSPLRDTQYF	TGTGCCAGCTCACCCCTTCGAGATACGCAGTATTTT
.	TRBV10-1	.	TRBJ2-5	CASSGPGLPETQYF	TGCGCCAGCAGTGGGCCAGGGTTGCCAGAGACCCAGTACTTC
TRBD2	TRBV2	.	TRBJ2-7	CASSFSGGAYSYEQYF	TGTGCCAGCAGTTTTAGCGGGGGGGCCTACTCCTACGAGCAGTACTTC
TRBD1	TRBV4-2	.	TRBJ2-3	CASSPRDSASTDTQYF	TGTGCCAGCAGCCCCCGGGACAGCGCCTCCACAGATACGCAGTATTTT
TRBD1	TRBV18	.	TRBJ1-5	CASSPSGQGSQPQHF	TGTGCCAGCTCACCATCGGGACAGGGCAGCCAGCCCCAGCATTTT
TRBD1	TRBV28	once	TRBJ1-2	CASSFRGLSDYGYTF	TGTGCCAGCAGTTTTAGGGGGCTGTCTGACTATGGCTACACCTTC
.	TRBV19	few	TRBJ1-5	CASSIRGSGQPQHF	TGTGCCAGTAGTATCCGCGGTTCAGGTCAGCCCCAGCATTTT
.	TRBV20-1	.	TRBJ1-1	CSAIILVRAFF	TGCAGTGCTATCATTCTAGTAAGAGCTTTCTTT
.	TRBV28	.	TRBJ1-2	CASEPGGILANYGYTF	TGTGCCAGCGAACCCGGGGGGATTCTAGCTAACTATGGCTACACCTTC
.	TRBV13	.	TRBJ2-5	CASSSLRVETQYF	TGTGCCAGCAGCTCCCTTAGGGTAGAGACCCAGTACTTC
.	TRBV21-1	.	TRBJ2-3	CASSTPGPKTQYF	TGTGCCAGCAGCACCCCCGGTCCAAAAACGCAGTATTTT
TRBD1	TRBV19	.	TRBJ1-5	CASNLAVTGPIYQPQHF	TGTGCCAGTAACCTGGCCGTGACAGGGCCGATCTATCAGCCCCAGCATTTT